The entry below gives a single T cell receptor beta chain sequence along with its context. The sample belongs to a study of blood T cell repertoires in COVID-19. About the research overall: Samples representing acute and convalescent COVID-19 were sourced from the United States, Italy and Spain.

Only in-frame clones appear in the TCRdb table, and some are missing; sequencing was by immunoSEQ multiplex PCR. Found here are under 300,000 clones, approximately 88% of them singletons; the top ten hold 1.5% to 2%. Trimming cost V 5 bases and J 5 bases; bases outside gene matches: 8. Germline assignment: CDR1 LNHDA and CDR2 SQIVND (reference sequence). The length of the CDR3 is 15 residues. Individuals aged about 18 to 89 years were recruited from fewer than 30 US areas. This receptor was taken from a woman in her forties who had recovered from COVID-19. The sample consisted of PBMCs or T cells enriched from blood (not recorded which). The V gene is TRBV19, the J gene TRBJ1-2; TRBD1 aligns across 10 bases. The CDR3 sequence is CASSGEDRGSYGYTF. Here the CDR3 DNA reads TGTGCCAGTAGTGGAGAGGACAGGGGGTCTTATGGCTACACCTTC.